This T cell receptor (beta chain) was observed in a study of T cells after yellow fever vaccination. Study observations and caveats: The study noted that FACS-sorted repertoires could contain abundant clonotypes contaminating from the bulk population.

Germline V gives CDR1 SGHRS, CDR2 YFSETQ. Trimming shortened V by 0 bases and J by 1 base, and 11 bases separated the two germline ends. The CDR3 has 15 amino acids. TCRdb passed the 5' RACE reads through MiXCR, listing each CDR3 protein once. The table lists about 500,000 distinct CDR3 sequences, about a sixth of them singletons, with around 15% in the top ten. A few counts support this clonotype. Its specificity is unknown. This receptor was taken from a man aged 18 to 35 who received the YFV17D yellow fever vaccine. This chain joins TRBV5-1 and TRBJ2-7; D is unclear. The sample was PBMCs, taken less than 6 days after the first yellow fever vaccination. The DNA for the CDR3 is TGCGCCAGCAGCTTGGAACGTGGTTTTTCCTACGAGCAGTACTTC. It codes for CASSLERGFSYEQYF.